Listed below are T cell receptor beta chains from one sample, sequenced in a study of immune evolution from preneoplasia to lung adenocarcinoma. Only in-frame clones appear in the TCRdb table, and some are missing; sequencing was by immunoSEQ multiplex PCR. The table records over 10,000 clones, more than 70% of them present only once. The source material was FFPE tissue from an adenomatous hyperplasia lung lesion. Receptors were obtained from a person aged 45 to 69 with lung adenocarcinoma. Both conserved end residues are part of each CDR3. Each record gives: J gene, D gene, V gene, clone size, CDR3 DNA, CDR3 protein. The D gene is left open where the match is weak. The listing skips clone size in some rows; elsewhere it reads once, few, many or a size class.

J: TRBJ1-2; D: .; V: TRBV23-1; size: .; DNA: TGCGCCAGCAGTCGCGTCGGGATGTGTTGGGAATATGGCTACACCTTC; CDR3: CASSRVGMCWEYGYTF
J: TRBJ2-7; D: .; V: TRBV30; size: .; DNA: TGTGCCTGGAGAAAACAGGGACTTAGCTACGAGCAGTACTTC; CDR3: CAWRKQGLSYEQYF
J: TRBJ2-7; D: .; V: TRBV5-1; size: .; DNA: TGCGCCAGCAGTCCAGACAGGACCTACGGGCAGTACTTC; CDR3: CASSPDRTYGQYF
J: TRBJ2-1; D: .; V: TRBV20-1; size: few; DNA: TGCAGTGCTCACAAAAACAATGAGCAGTTCTTC; CDR3: CSAHKNNEQFF
J: TRBJ1-2; D: TRBD1; V: TRBV5-6; size: .; DNA: TGTGCCAGCAGCCTCGGACAGGACTATGGCTACACCTTC; CDR3: CASSLGQDYGYTF
J: TRBJ1-5; D: TRBD1; V: TRBV28; size: .; DNA: TGTGCCAGCAGTTTAATGGGGACAGCCAATCAGCCCCAGCATTTT; CDR3: CASSLMGTANQPQHF
J: TRBJ1-1; D: .; V: TRBV9; size: .; DNA: TGTGCCAGCAGCGTAGCTGGGGGGAACACTGAAGCTTTCTTT; CDR3: CASSVAGGNTEAFF
J: TRBJ2-1; D: TRBD1; V: TRBV2; size: .; DNA: TGTGCCAGCCATGACCTCCGACAGGGCGATGAGCAGTTCTTC; CDR3: CASHDLRQGDEQFF
J: TRBJ2-3; D: .; V: TRBV7-9; size: .; DNA: TGTGCCAGCAGCCCTGGGCCCAGCACAGATACGCAGTATTTT; CDR3: CASSPGPSTDTQYF
J: TRBJ2-3; D: TRBD1; V: TRBV5-4; size: .; DNA: TGTGCCAGCAGCCTAAAACGGGGGACAGGGTCAGATACGCAGTATTTT; CDR3: CASSLKRGTGSDTQYF
J: TRBJ2-5; D: TRBD2; V: TRBV6-5; size: .; DNA: TGTGCCACAGGGAGGGGCCAAGAGACCCAGTACTTC; CDR3: CATGRGQETQYF
J: TRBJ1-4; D: TRBD1; V: TRBV11-2; size: few; DNA: TGTGCCAGCAGCTCGAAATCCGGGACAGGGAATGAAAAACTGTTTTTT; CDR3: CASSSKSGTGNEKLFF
J: TRBJ2-6; D: .; V: TRBV5-1; size: .; DNA: TGCGCCAGCAGCTTGGGAACAGGGTGGCTCTCTGGGGCCAACGTCCTGACTTTC; CDR3: CASSLGTGWLSGANVLTF
J: TRBJ2-5; D: TRBD1; V: TRBV7-6; size: .; DNA: TGTGCCAGCAGCGGTCCCGGGACAGGGGAGACCCAGTACTTC; CDR3: CASSGPGTGETQYF
J: TRBJ2-1; D: TRBD2; V: TRBV9; size: few; DNA: TGTGCCAGCAGCTCCAGGACTAGCGGGGTTAAGAATGAGCAGTTCTTC; CDR3: CASSSRTSGVKNEQFF
J: TRBJ1-2; D: .; V: TRBV29-1; size: .; DNA: TGCAGCGTTGTCGTGATCCCCTATGGCTACACCTTC; CDR3: CSVVVIPYGYTF
J: TRBJ1-5; D: .; V: TRBV19; size: .; DNA: TGTGCCAGTACGGGGATGCGCAATCAGCCCCAGCATTTT; CDR3: CASTGMRNQPQHF
J: TRBJ1-1; D: .; V: TRBV5-1; size: few; DNA: TGCGCCAGCAGCCCCGACAGTTTGAACACTGAAGCTTTCTTT; CDR3: CASSPDSLNTEAFF
J: TRBJ2-7; D: TRBD2; V: TRBV7-8; size: .; DNA: TGTGCCAGCAGCTTAACGGGAGGCCCCACCGAGCAGTACTTC; CDR3: CASSLTGGPTEQYF
J: TRBJ2-3; D: .; V: TRBV5-6; size: .; DNA: TGTGCCAGCAGCTGGGACTTCACCCCGGATACGCAGTATTTT; CDR3: CASSWDFTPDTQYF
J: TRBJ2-7; D: .; V: TRBV11-3; size: .; DNA: TGTGCCAGCAGCTTAGATTGGGTACAGGGTCCAAACGAGCAGTACTTC; CDR3: CASSLDWVQGPNEQYF
J: TRBJ1-2; D: .; V: TRBV10-3; size: .; DNA: TGTGCCATCGGGTCAAGATGGAACTATGGCTACACCTTC; CDR3: CAIGSRWNYGYTF
J: TRBJ1-1; D: .; V: TRBV27; size: .; DNA: TGTGCCAGCAGTGCGGACAGGAACACTGAAGCTTTCTTT; CDR3: CASSADRNTEAFF
J: TRBJ1-2; D: .; V: TRBV29-1; size: few; DNA: TGCAGCGTGAGGGAACCGGGGACGATAAACGGTGGCTACACCTTC; CDR3: CSVREPGTINGGYTF
J: TRBJ2-1; D: .; V: TRBV11-2; size: .; DNA: TGTGCCAGCAGCTTAAACTCTTGGCCCGGTGAGCAGTTCTTC; CDR3: CASSLNSWPGEQFF
J: TRBJ2-7; D: TRBD1; V: TRBV27; size: .; DNA: TGTGCCAGCAGGCGACAGGGGGGAACATCCTACGAGCAGTACTTC; CDR3: CASRRQGGTSYEQYF
J: TRBJ2-3; D: .; V: TRBV7-9; size: .; DNA: TGTGCCAGCAGCCCTCGGTCGGGGTTAGATACGCAGTATTTT; CDR3: CASSPRSGLDTQYF
J: TRBJ2-3; D: .; V: TRBV2; size: once; DNA: TGTGCCAGCAGTGAACAGCCAGGGCTAAGCACAGATACGCAGTATTTT; CDR3: CASSEQPGLSTDTQYF
J: TRBJ1-2; D: .; V: TRBV11-2; size: few; DNA: TGTGCCAGCAGCCCCCCGGGGGGGGGATTTTACTATGGCTACACCTTC; CDR3: CASSPPGGGFYYGYTF
J: TRBJ2-1; D: TRBD2; V: TRBV6-1; size: .; DNA: TGTGCCAGCAGTCGGGAGGCCTACAATGAGCAGTTCTTC; CDR3: CASSREAYNEQFF
J: TRBJ2-1; D: TRBD2; V: TRBV5-1; size: .; DNA: TGCGCCAGCAGCCCCGGACTAGCGGGAGACAATGAGCAGTTCTTC; CDR3: CASSPGLAGDNEQFF
J: TRBJ1-2; D: .; V: TRBV2; size: .; DNA: TGTGCCAGCAGTCAGGCGACAACCACAGGCTACACCTTC; CDR3: CASSQATTTGYTF
J: TRBJ2-6; D: .; V: TRBV18; size: .; DNA: TGTGCCAGCTCTCCCAGCTCTGGGGCCAACGTCCTGACTTTC; CDR3: CASSPSSGANVLTF
J: TRBJ2-7; D: .; V: TRBV7-2; size: .; DNA: TGTGCCAGCAGCTTATCTGACGAGCAGTACTTC; CDR3: CASSLSDEQYF
J: TRBJ2-2; D: TRBD2; V: TRBV7-3; size: .; DNA: TGTGCCAGCAGCTTACTAGCGGGGGGCACCGGGGAACTGTTTTTT; CDR3: CASSLLAGGTGELFF
J: TRBJ1-2; D: .; V: TRBV14; size: .; DNA: TGTGCCAGCAGCCAAGAACACGGCGGTTTTGGCTACACCTTC; CDR3: CASSQEHGGFGYTF
J: TRBJ2-2; D: .; V: TRBV10-1; size: .; DNA: TGCGCCAGCAGTGAATTCCGGGCCGCCGGGGAGCTGTTTTTT; CDR3: CASSEFRAAGELFF
J: TRBJ1-5; D: TRBD1; V: TRBV6-1; size: .; DNA: TGTGCCAGCAGTGAAAAGGGACAGGGGGCCAATCAGCCCCAGCATTTT; CDR3: CASSEKGQGANQPQHF